The 9 T cell receptor beta chains listed next were all sequenced from one sample in a study of blood T cell repertoires in COVID-19. The table came from immunoSEQ multiplex PCR; TCRdb's copy has only in-frame clones and leaves some out. The sample holds 200,000 to 250,000 clones, around 86% seen once. Sample: peripheral blood. All receptors come from an elderly man with acute or convalescent COVID-19.

On this clone: Other nucleotide sequences in the sample specify the same CDR3. The chain recombines TRBV12-3 or TRBV12-4 with TRBJ2-1; no definite D call. The CDR3 has 11 residues. The V end was cut by 8 bases, the J end by 7 bases, with 9 bases between. The CDR3 here is CASSLRNEQFF. The CDR3 DNA sequence: TGTGCCAGCTCATTGAGGAATGAGCAGTTCTTC.

This clone has only one observation. This chain connects TRBV28 to TRBJ1-1, with 8 nucleotides matching TRBD1. V gave up 5 bases and J gave up 10 bases; unmatched junction bases: 6. This CDR3 comprises 12 residues. CDR1 and CDR2 (germline): MDHEN, SYDVKM. CDR3 amino acids: CASSQTTGGAFF. Here the CDR3 DNA reads TGTGCCAGCAGTCAAACTACAGGGGGAGCTTTCTTT.

The gene calls are TRBV9 and TRBJ2-1; D not certain. The CDR3 is made up of 13 amino acids. The ends were cut back, 1 base at V and 3 bases at J, with 5 bases in the middle. Germline V gene data show CDR1 as SGDLS and CDR2 as YYNGEE. The CDR3: CASSVQNYNEQFF. The DNA of the CDR3 is TGTGCCAGCAGCGTACAGAACTACAATGAGCAGTTCTTC.

The rearrangement links TRBV11-2 to TRBJ1-6; weak D call: TRBD1 (5 bases). The V end lost 7 bases, the J end lost 4 bases, and 20 bases lay between the germline ends. CDR3 length: 17 amino acids. Germline assignment: CDR1 SGHAT and CDR2 FQNNGV. The CDR3 protein is CASILAGGGLYNSPLHF. CDR3 sequence (DNA): TGTGCCAGCATTTTAGCGGGGGGGGGTCTTTATAATTCACCCCTCCACTTT.

The rearrangement uses TRBV5-4 and TRBJ2-7; 7 positions agree with TRBD1. The ends lost 4 bases at V and 2 bases at J; junction bases unmatched: 9. The CDR3 covers 15 residues. CDR1 is SGHNT, CDR2 YYREEE, per germline (reference sequence). The CDR3 bases are TGTGCCAGCAGCGGGCCGGGACAGAAAGCCTACGAGCAGTACTTC. Amino acid sequence: CASSGPGQKAYEQYF.

The chain combines TRBV5-4 with TRBJ1-6; D unclear. V was cut by 4 bases and J by 8 bases, with 13 bases left in between. The CDR3 loop spans 14 amino acids. Germline CDR1 SGHNT, CDR2 YYREEE (reference sequence). DNA of the CDR3: TGTGCCAGCAGCGACCCGGGTCGTGATTCACCCCTCCACTTT. As protein: CASSDPGRDSPLHF.

The genes are TRBV4-1 and TRBJ2-7; 7 nucleotides align to TRBD1. The junction had 8 bases not matched to a gene; V was cut back by 0 bases and J by 3 bases. The CDR3 runs 16 residues. Germline-derived CDR1 and CDR2 are MGHRA and YSYEKL. This chain's CDR3 is CASSQDLNRGNYEQYF. CDR3 in DNA: TGCGCCAGCAGCCAAGATCTAAACAGGGGAAACTACGAGCAGTACTTC.

V usage is TRBV28 and J usage is TRBJ1-3; possibly TRBD1 for D (6 bases). The V gene lost 8 bases and the J gene lost 0 bases, with 8 bases spanning the gap. Germline values: CDR1 MDHEN, CDR2 SYDVKM. There are 13 residues in the CDR3. The CDR3 nucleotides read TGTGCCAGCGGACAGTTCTCTGGAAACACCATATATTTT. This gives the protein CASGQFSGNTIYF.

The V gene is TRBV29-1, the J gene TRBJ1-5, with TRBD1 matching over 8 bases. Per the germline V gene, CDR1 is SQVTM and CDR2 is ANQGSEA. CDR3 size: 13 residues. Losses at the gene ends were 7 bases for V and 4 bases for J; bases not matched to a gene: 6. The CDR3 DNA follows: TGCAGCGCTGGACAGGGAGAAAATCAGCCCCAGCATTTT. Residues: CSAGQGENQPQHF.